The entry that follows covers one TCR beta chain sequence. The sample originates from a study of shared clonotypes between healthy human individuals. V was clipped by 4 bases and J by 2 bases, with 11 bases between them. The CDR3 totals 14 residues. Per the germline V gene, CDR1 is MNHNY and CDR2 is SVGAGI (reference sequence). Assay execution took place at the deep level. The protocol was immunoSEQ multiplex PCR, while the TCRdb copy is restricted to in-frame clones and leaves out a portion. The sample consists of millions of clones, 85% to 95% of them appearing once. Investigators divided CD4+ cells into CD45RA+ naive and CD45RA-negative memory subsets.

This receptor was taken from a man aged 18 to 35 in good health. The sequenced sample was naive CD4+ T cells sorted from blood. Subset given: CD45RA+ positively selected. The chain combines TRBV6-6 with TRBJ1-2, with D unclear. The CDR3 sequence: CASSSGSTNYGYTF. The CDR3 coding sequence is TGTGCCAGCAGTTCCGGATCCACCAACTATGGCTACACCTTC.